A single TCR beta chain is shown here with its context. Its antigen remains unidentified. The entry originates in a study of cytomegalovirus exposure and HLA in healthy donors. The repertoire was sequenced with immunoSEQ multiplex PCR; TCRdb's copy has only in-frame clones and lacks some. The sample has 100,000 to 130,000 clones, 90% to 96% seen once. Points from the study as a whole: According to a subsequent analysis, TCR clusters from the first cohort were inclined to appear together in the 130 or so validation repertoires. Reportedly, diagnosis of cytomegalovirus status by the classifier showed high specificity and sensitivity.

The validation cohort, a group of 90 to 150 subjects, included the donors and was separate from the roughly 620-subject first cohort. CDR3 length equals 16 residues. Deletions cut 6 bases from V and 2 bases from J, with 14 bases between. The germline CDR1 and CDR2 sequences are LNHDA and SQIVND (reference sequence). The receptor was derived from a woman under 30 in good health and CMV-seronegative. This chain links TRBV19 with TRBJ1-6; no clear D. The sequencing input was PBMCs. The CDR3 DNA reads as TGTGCCAGTAGCCCTAGCGGGATAACCTATAATTCACCCCTCCACTTT. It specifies CASSPSGITYNSPLHF.